The 23 T cell receptor beta chains presented below share a single source sample, sequenced in a study of blood T cells in healthy people across ages. Combining a sample-barcoded 5' primer with a J-beta primer mix, a second PCR ran for 7 to 11 cycles. TCRdb re-analysed the 5' RACE reads in MiXCR, keeping a single row per CDR3 protein. In the table there are about 580,000 distinct CDR3 sequences, roughly 43% of which are singletons. Input material: blood. These receptors came from an elderly man in good health.

V usage is TRBV25-1 and J usage is TRBJ2-1; 8 positions match TRBD2. The CDR3 spans 11 residues. Per germline, CDR1 MGHDK and CDR2 SYGVNS. V shed 9 bases, J shed 10 bases, and the junction held 5 bases outside the gene matches. The CDR3 is CASQAGVEQFF. The CDR3 region has the DNA TGTGCCAGTCAAGCGGGGGTCGAGCAGTTCTTC.

The chain combines TRBV7-2 with TRBJ2-3, with unresolved D. The germline V and J ends were trimmed by 11 bases and 2 bases, with 17 bases remaining between them. Germline loops: CDR1 SGHTA, CDR2 FQGNSA. This CDR3 spans 14 amino acids. The CDR3 protein is CACGFGPNTDTQYF. The CDR3 DNA reads as TGTGCCTGTGGCTTCGGGCCTAACACAGATACGCAGTATTTT.

The CDR3 here is CASSLGQSAPQFF. CDR3 nucleotides: TGCGCCAGCAGCTTGGGTCAGTCTGCCCCCCAGTTCTTC. The chain combines TRBV5-1 with TRBJ2-1; D not certain. With 0 bases removed from V and 13 bases from J, the gap between germline ends came to 14 bases. CDR3 length: 13 residues. Germline CDR1 reads SGHRS; CDR2 reads YFSETQ.

Concerning this clonotype: A read error may be the cause here, since a much bigger clone is one base away. This rearrangement joins TRBV20-1 to TRBJ2-3; 7 bases align to TRBD2. Trimming cost V 6 bases and J 3 bases; bases outside gene matches: 12. Germline CDR1 and CDR2: DFQATT and SNEGSKA (reference sequence). The CDR3 runs to 15 residues. The CDR3, as DNA: TGCAGTGCCGAAACGGGAGGCCCTGGGACAGATACGCAGTATTTT. This codes for CSAETGGPGTDTQYF.

V usage is TRBV5-1 and J usage is TRBJ2-7; the match to TRBD2 covers 7 bases. The junction had 9 bases not matched to a gene; V was cut back by 1 base and J by 2 bases. Germline-derived CDR1 and CDR2 are SGHRS and YFSETQ. The CDR3 loop spans 16 amino acids. The CDR3 region has the DNA TGCGCCAGCAGCTTGATGGGGGGGACCTCGGCCTACGAGCAGTACTTC. It encodes CASSLMGGTSAYEQYF. Based on the CDR3 plus reference TRBV5-1 and TRBJ2-7, the full variable domain is KAGVTQTPRYLIKTRGQQVTLSCSPISGHRSVSWYQQTPGQGLQFLFEYFSETQRNKGNFPGRFSGRQFSNSRSEMNVSTLELGDSALYLCASSLMGGTSAYEQYFGPGTRLTVT.

V is TRBV20-1 and J is TRBJ1-2; D uncertain. This CDR3 is built from 13 residues. The ends were cut back, 0 bases at V and 8 bases at J, with 13 bases in the middle. Germline V lookup: CDR1 DFQATT, CDR2 SNEGSKA (reference sequence). The CDR3 protein is CSARDLGSRGYTF. The CDR3 nucleotides read TGCAGTGCTAGAGATTTGGGAAGCCGGGGCTACACCTTC.

This clonotype was counted only a few times. The rearrangement joins TRBV18 to TRBJ1-1; weak D call: TRBD1 (5 bases). Germline V gene sequence: CDR1 KGHSH, CDR2 LQKENI. V gave up 2 bases and J gave up 7 bases, with 11 bases separating them. CDR3 length: 13 amino acids. This CDR3 reads CASSPGNRIEAFF. The DNA for the CDR3 is TGTGCCAGCTCACCAGGCAACAGGATTGAAGCTTTCTTT.

The chain links TRBV3-1 to TRBJ2-3; TRBD2 might be the D (5 bases). Per germline, CDR1 LGHDT and CDR2 YNNKEL (reference sequence). This CDR3 is 13 amino acids long. V was shortened by 3 bases and J by 6 bases, with 10 bases between the two germline ends. The CDR3 DNA sequence: TGTGCCAGCAGCCATCTAGCAAAGGATACGCAGTATTTT. As protein: CASSHLAKDTQYF.

The V call is TRBV5-4, the J call TRBJ2-4, with unresolved D. Germline V CDR1 and CDR2: SGHNT, YYREEE (reference sequence). The V end lost 4 bases, the J end lost 2 bases, and 16 bases lay between the germline ends. This CDR3 contains 16 residues. CDR3 DNA sequence: TGTGCCAGCAGCCCTGGCGGATCCTTGACCAAAAACATTCAGTACTTC. Translated: CASSPGGSLTKNIQYF.

This chain uses TRBV18 with TRBJ2-1; 10 nucleotides align to TRBD1. This CDR3 spans 13 amino acids. Germline trimming cut 8 bases from V and 7 bases from J; bases unmatched to any gene: 5. Germline V gives CDR1 KGHSH, CDR2 LQKENI. The CDR3 region has the DNA TGTGCCAGCACCCGACAGGGGGCTAATGAGCAGTTCTTC. The encoded protein is CASTRQGANEQFF.

Note on this clonotype: A much larger clone lies a single base off, so this may be a read error. This chain joins TRBV6-6 and TRBJ2-2, with D hard to call. Trimming cost V 6 bases and J 6 bases, with 8 bases left between them. Germline V gene sequence: CDR1 MNHNY, CDR2 SVGAGI (reference sequence). The CDR3 is made up of 12 amino acids. The CDR3 reads CASSQPAGELFF. The CDR3 DNA reads TGTGCCAGCAGCCAGCCCGCCGGGGAGCTGTTTTTT.

V gene TRBV18 combines with J gene TRBJ2-3; 9 bases fit TRBD2. Losses at the gene ends were 3 bases for V and 1 base for J; bases not matched to a gene: 5. The CDR3 sequence is 16 residues long. Germline-derived CDR1 and CDR2 are KGHSH and LQKENI. The CDR3 loop reads CASSPPAGGGTDTQYF. In DNA form, the CDR3 reads TGTGCCAGCTCACCCCCAGCGGGGGGAGGCACAGATACGCAGTATTTT.

This clonotype was detected a few times. V is TRBV7-2 and J is TRBJ2-1, with D perhaps matching TRBD1 (6 bases). CDR3 size: 14 residues. The germline V gene encodes CDR1 SGHTA and CDR2 FQGNSA. Trimming removed 1 base at V and 5 bases at J, with 9 bases between. CDR3 nucleotides: TGTGCCAGCAGCTTAGATACAGGGAACAATGAGCAGTTCTTC. It codes for CASSLDTGNNEQFF.

The chain is built from TRBV5-1 and TRBJ2-1; D unclear. Trimming pared 1 base from V and 6 bases from J, leaving 11 bases between. This CDR3 is built from 14 residues. In germline, CDR1 is SGHRS, CDR2 YFSETQ. The CDR3 here is CASSLNSGSNEQFF. For the CDR3, the DNA is TGCGCCAGCAGCTTGAATTCAGGATCCAATGAGCAGTTCTTC.

The chain has TRBV6-5 and TRBJ2-4; D is unresolved. Trimming removed 1 base from V and 4 bases from J, with 14 bases in between. The germline V gene encodes CDR1 MNHEY and CDR2 SVGAGI. The CDR3 is 16 residues long. The CDR3 reads CASSYYPARAKNIQYF. The CDR3 nucleotides read TGTGCCAGCAGTTACTACCCTGCAAGGGCGAAAAACATTCAGTACTTC.

This clonotype occurred a few times. The chain recombines TRBV5-5 with TRBJ2-1; D is possibly TRBD2 (7 bases). The V and J ends lost 2 bases and 2 bases respectively, with 11 bases between them. The CDR3 consists of 15 residues. Per the germline V gene, CDR1 is SGHKS and CDR2 is YYEKEE (reference sequence). CDR3 nucleotides: TGTGCCAGCAGCTTTTCGGGGGGCCCCTACAATGAGCAGTTCTTC. Protein product: CASSFSGGPYNEQFF.

Concerning this clonotype: One base away lies a much larger clone, so this may be a sequencing read error. The chain couples TRBV6-5 to TRBJ2-1; 10 nucleotides align to TRBD2. J gave up 12 bases and V 0 bases, and 8 bases lay outside the gene matches. This CDR3 is 15 amino acids long. The germline CDR1 and CDR2 sequences are MNHEY and SVGAGI. CDR3 loop: CASSYSLAGWGGQFF. The CDR3 nucleotides read TGTGCCAGCAGTTACTCACTAGCGGGATGGGGAGGGCAGTTCTTC.

The chain couples TRBV3-1 to TRBJ1-1; D perhaps matches TRBD1 (6 bases). CDR3 length: 16 amino acids. With 2 bases removed from V and 4 bases from J, the gap between germline ends came to 17 bases. Germline assignment: CDR1 LGHDT and CDR2 YNNKEL (reference sequence). The DNA for the CDR3 is TGTGCCAGCAGCCAAAAAGGGGGGGGGTCGGGCACTGAAGCTTTCTTT. It translates to CASSQKGGGSGTEAFF.

The chain links TRBV9 to TRBJ2-1, with D possibly TRBD2 on 6 matching bases. Germline CDR1 is SGDLS and CDR2 is YYNGEE. V gave up 0 bases and J gave up 6 bases, with 7 bases separating them. The CDR3 is 13 amino acids. CDR3 in DNA: TGTGCCAGCAGCGTAGCTAGCGTCAATGAGCAGTTCTTC. This sequence encodes CASSVASVNEQFF.

J is TRBJ1-2 and V is TRBV5-1; maybe TRBD1 (6 bases). The V end lost 4 bases, the J end lost 4 bases, and 11 bases lay between the germline ends. Germline V CDR1 and CDR2: SGHRS, YFSETQ. The length of the CDR3 is 13 residues. The CDR3 reads CASSVDSAYGYTF. For the CDR3, the DNA is TGCGCCAGCAGCGTGGACAGCGCCTATGGCTACACCTTC. The whole variable domain, remainder taken from reference TRBV5-1 and TRBJ1-2, is KAGVTQTPRYLIKTRGQQVTLSCSPISGHRSVSWYQQTPGQGLQFLFEYFSETQRNKGNFPGRFSGRQFSNSRSEMNVSTLELGDSALYLCASSVDSAYGYTFGSGTRLTVV.

This rearrangement joins TRBV29-1 to TRBJ1-1; maybe TRBD1 (5 bases). The CDR3 has 13 amino acids. V lost 3 bases to trimming and J lost 4 bases, with 12 bases between them. The V gene's germline CDR1 is SQVTM and CDR2 ANQGSEA. The CDR3 protein is CSVDRGGGTEAFF. In DNA form, the CDR3 reads TGCAGCGTTGATCGGGGGGGAGGCACTGAAGCTTTCTTT.

CDR3 coding DNA: TGTGCCAGCAGACGAAGCCAGGCGGGACAGTCCTTGACGGGGTCTGGGGCCAACGTCCTGACTTTC. Translation gives CASRRSQAGQSLTGSGANVLTF. The chain is built from TRBV28 and TRBJ2-6; tentatively, D is TRBD1 (7 bases). The V and J ends lost 6 bases and 1 base respectively, with 31 bases between them. There are 22 residues in the CDR3. Germline assignment: CDR1 MDHEN and CDR2 SYDVKM.

This clonotype appeared a few times. V usage is TRBV20-1 and J usage is TRBJ2-4; D is unresolved. CDR3 length: 12 residues. Germline V gene data show CDR1 as DFQATT and CDR2 as SNEGSKA (reference sequence). V shed 0 bases and J shed 9 bases, with 9 bases lying between them. The CDR3 nucleotides read TGCAGTGCTAGAGAATCGGCAGTCATTCAGTACTTC. Its translation: CSARESAVIQYF.